What follows describes a single T cell receptor (beta chain). What it recognizes is unknown. Treatment reported: around 19 received Ad26.COV2.S at low or high dose, single or two shots; about 5 received placebo; per-sample allocation not given. The samples date from day 63 after the first vaccine or placebo injection. This sample is part of a study of Ad26.COV2.S vaccination and SARS-CoV-2 variants. For the study at large: In the COV1001 trial, the donor was in the Ad26.COV2.S arm. The study gave Ad26.COV2.S intramuscularly, once or twice 56 days apart.

The CDR3 totals 19 residues. General study points: Spike-specific TCR breadth was greater after Ad26.COV2.S than placebo. Comparability of non-spike TCR breadth was observed across vaccine and placebo recipients.

Repertoires were generated with immunoSEQ multiplex PCR, while TCRdb's copy carries only in-frame clones and drops some. This repertoire shows about 680,000 clones, approximately 88% found once; its top ten account for approximately 1.5%. The sequence came from a person aged 18 to 59 who received the Ad26.COV2.S COVID-19 vaccine or a placebo. The rearrangement joins TRBV1 to TRBJ2-1; the D segment call TRBD2 is taken from the table without a DNA check. TRBV1 is a pseudogene. The sequenced sample was peripheral blood, obtained in a trial of Ad26.COV2.S vaccine versus placebo. CDR3 nucleotides: TGCACCAGCAGCCAAAATTCGTCCCGCCGTCTCTCTAGCGGGAAGGAGCAGTTCTTC. Protein product: CTSSQNSSRRLSSGKEQFF.